The 22 T cell receptor beta chains presented below share a single source sample, sequenced in a study of T cells in Graves' hyperthyroidism and ophthalmopathy. From RNA transcripts, TCR beta CDR3 regions were amplified. RT-PCR in the first round (using the HTBI primer set) targeted the TCR CDR3. MiXCR, run by TCRdb on the multiplex PCR reads, gives a single entry per CDR3 protein. The table shows some 650,000 distinct CDR3 sequences, with 16% occurring only once. Specimen: blood. The origin of the receptors is a woman aged 40 to 50 with Graves' ophthalmopathy.

This clonotype showed up many times. This chain joins TRBV19 and TRBJ1-5; D is undetermined. The CDR3 covers 13 residues. With 3 bases removed from V and 5 bases from J, the gap between germline ends came to 8 bases. CDR1 and CDR2 (germline): LNHDA, SQIVND (reference sequence). In DNA form, the CDR3 reads TGTGCCAGTAGTATGAGGGCGGATCAGCCCCAGCATTTT. It codes for CASSMRADQPQHF. The full variable domain, with the rest looked up from reference TRBV19 and TRBJ1-5, is DGGITQSPKYLFRKEGQNVTLSCEQNLNHDAMYWYRQDPGQGLRLIYYSQIVNDFQKGDIAEGYSVSREKKESFPLTVTSAQKNPTAFYLCASSMRADQPQHFGDGTRLSIL.

In regard to this clonotype: With a much larger clone just one base away, this may be a read error. CDR3 in amino acids: CASKGQVPYNGQFF. The CDR3 DNA is TGCGCCAGCAAGGGACAGGTTCCCTACAATGGGCAGTTCTTC. This chain uses TRBV5-1 with TRBJ2-1, with 8 positions matching TRBD1. The CDR3 contains 14 residues. CDR1 SGHRS and CDR2 YFSETQ come from the germline V gene.

V gene TRBV28 combines with J gene TRBJ1-4; 7 bases agree with TRBD1. The CDR3 has 14 residues. Germline CDR1 MDHEN, CDR2 SYDVKM. The J segment lost 4 bases and the V segment lost 6 bases, leaving 5 bases of the junction unmatched. The DNA for the CDR3 is TGTGCCAGCAGACCAGGGGGAAATAATGAAAAACTGTTTTTT. Its translation is CASRPGGNNEKLFF.

This clonotype was seen only a few times. The gene calls are TRBV6-5 and TRBJ2-7; D uncertain. Per germline, CDR1 MNHEY and CDR2 SVGAGI. The V end lost 0 bases, the J end lost 2 bases, and 14 bases lay between the germline ends. This CDR3 has 16 amino acids. The CDR3 DNA follows: TGTGCCAGCAGTTACTCAGGCGGATCCCCGACCTACGAGCAGTACTTC. This sequence encodes CASSYSGGSPTYEQYF.

At least ten counts were recorded for this clonotype. The gene calls are TRBV15 and TRBJ2-1; the D is unclear. V shed 0 bases and J shed 8 bases, with 14 bases lying between them. Germline CDR1 and CDR2: LNHNV and YYDKDF (reference sequence). The CDR3 extends over 15 amino acids. CDR3 sequence reads: CATSRDRGVGDEQFF. The CDR3, as DNA: TGTGCCACCAGCAGAGATCGTGGGGTCGGAGATGAGCAGTTCTTC.

Ten or more counts support this clonotype. The J gene is TRBJ2-7, the V gene TRBV27; D is ambiguous. The CDR3 length is 15 residues. V was cut by 0 bases and J by 3 bases, with 12 bases left in between. The germline V gene encodes CDR1 MNHEY and CDR2 SMNVEV (reference sequence). CDR3 amino acids: CASSLSGPSYYEQYF. CDR3 bases: TGTGCCAGCAGTTTATCGGGCCCCTCGTACTACGAGCAGTACTTC.

Here the CDR3 reads CASSLFWERATQYF. The CDR3 region has the DNA TGTGCCAGCAGCTTATTTTGGGAGCGTGCGACCCAGTACTTC. The V and J genes are TRBV7-3 and TRBJ2-5, with D possibly TRBD2 on 5 matching bases. Germline assignment: CDR1 SGHTA and CDR2 FQGTGA. CDR3 length: 14 residues. V lost 2 bases and J 7 bases, leaving 14 bases between the germline ends.

This clonotype has only a few counts. This chain uses TRBV6-1 with TRBJ1-2, with 8 bases lining up with TRBD1. Germline CDR1 and CDR2: MNHNS and SASEGT. V gave up 6 bases and J gave up 5 bases; unmatched junction bases: 8. This CDR3 region has 14 residues. The CDR3 loop is CASRLGQGTYGYTF. CDR3 in DNA: TGTGCCAGCAGATTAGGACAGGGAACTTATGGCTACACCTTC.

This clonotype was picked up many times. For the CDR3, the DNA is TGTGCCAGCAGCCAAGGCTTTTTCACTGAAGCTTTCTTT. Its protein is CASSQGFFTEAFF. V is TRBV3-1 and J is TRBJ1-1; the D is unclear. The CDR3 has 13 amino acids. Germline V gene lookup returns CDR1 LGHDT and CDR2 YNNKEL (reference sequence). V lost 1 base and J lost 4, with 7 bases in between.

This clonotype was seen ten or more times. DNA of the CDR3: TGTGCCGTCGCCGGGGACTCCTTCCCTTACGAGCAGTACTTC. Amino acids: CAVAGDSFPYEQYF. V usage is TRBV6-1 and J usage is TRBJ2-7, with a weak D call TRBD2 (6 bases). V was pared by 11 bases and J by 4 bases, with 21 bases between. The germline V gene has CDR1 MNHNS and CDR2 SASEGT. This CDR3 comprises 14 residues.

The chain links TRBV27 to TRBJ2-5; D is perhaps TRBD1 (7 bases). V lost 3 bases and J lost 4, with 12 bases in between. Germline lookup yields CDR1 MNHEY and CDR2 SMNVEV (reference sequence). The CDR3 runs to 14 residues. The CDR3 here is CASSLTGTLETQYF. Written as DNA, the CDR3 is TGTGCCAGCAGTTTGACAGGGACTCTAGAGACCCAGTACTTC.

In this sample, this clonotype turned up a few times. The chain employs TRBV29-1 and TRBJ2-5, with 10 bases identical to TRBD2. In germline, CDR1 is SQVTM, CDR2 ANQGSEA. The CDR3 is 15 residues long. Losses at the gene ends were 4 bases for V and 5 bases for J; bases not matched to a gene: 10. CDR3 bases: TGCAGCGTTGTAGGAGCGGGAGGGCCGGGGGAGACCCAGTACTTC. Protein: CSVVGAGGPGETQYF.

This chain joins TRBV6-4 and TRBJ2-3; 9 positions match TRBD2. Per germline, CDR1 MRHNA and CDR2 SNTAGT. The J segment lost 5 bases and the V segment lost 2 bases, leaving 8 bases of the junction unmatched. The length of the CDR3 is 16 residues. The CDR3 sequence is CASSDAGSGGIDTQYF. The CDR3 nucleotides are TGTGCCAGCAGTGACGCGGGTAGCGGGGGTATAGATACGCAGTATTTT.

Ten or more counts support this clonotype. The V gene is TRBV20-1, the J gene TRBJ2-3, with 8 bases aligning to TRBD2. The trim removed 4 bases at V and 1 base at J, leaving 1 base unmatched. The CDR3 length is 13 residues. Germline assignment: CDR1 DFQATT and CDR2 SNEGSKA (reference sequence). CDR3 nucleotide sequence: TGCAGTGCTAATAGCGGGGGCACAGATACGCAGTATTTT. Translating it yields CSANSGGTDTQYF.

This clonotype has at least ten counts. V is TRBV28 and J is TRBJ2-6; 8 positions agree with TRBD2. Germline V lookup: CDR1 MDHEN, CDR2 SYDVKM. Trimming took 4 bases from V and 2 from J; bases not matched to a gene: 4. The CDR3 is made up of 16 amino acids. The CDR3 sequence: CASSSGGQAGANVLTF. CDR3 bases: TGTGCCAGCAGTTCGGGGGGGCAGGCTGGGGCCAACGTCCTGACTTTC.

This clonotype was seen many times. The chain carries TRBV7-3 and TRBJ2-5; 7 nucleotides align to TRBD2. V shed 6 bases and J 5 bases; nucleotides not matched to a gene: 9. Germline V gene lookup returns CDR1 SGHTA and CDR2 FQGTGA. The CDR3 runs 14 residues. The CDR3 DNA reads as TGTGCCAGCAGTTTCAACGGGGGGTCGGAGACCCAGTACTTC. It specifies CASSFNGGSETQYF.

V is TRBV14 and J is TRBJ2-7; D not certain. Trimming left V 0 bases short and J 6 bases short, with 12 bases between. This CDR3 is 14 amino acids long. Germline V CDR1 and CDR2: SGHDN, FVKESK. The CDR3 nucleotides read TGTGCCAGCAGCCAAGATTTCGCCGACCGCGAGCAGTACTTC. Translating it yields CASSQDFADREQYF.

In its sample, this clonotype was seen a few times. A read error may account for a junction end that differs from germline. The chain uses TRBV19 and TRBJ2-1, with TRBD1 matching over 7 bases. Germline loops: CDR1 LNHDA, CDR2 SQIVND (reference sequence). CDR3 length: 14 amino acids. CDR3 in DNA: TGCGCCAGTAGTATAGGGGGCCCCTACAATGAGCAGTTCTTC. It encodes CASSIGGPYNEQFF. Variable domain in full (rest from reference TRBV19 and TRBJ2-1): DGGITQSPKYLFRKEGQNVTLSCEQNLNHDAMYWYRQDPGQGLRLIYYSQIVNDFQKGDIAEGYSVSREKKESFPLTVTSAQKNPTAFYLCASSIGGPYNEQFFGPGTRLTVL.

The chain uses TRBV25-1 and TRBJ2-3; either TRBD1 or TRBD2 may supply D (5 bases each). V gave up 5 bases and J gave up 2 bases, with 17 bases separating them. Germline loops: CDR1 MGHDK, CDR2 SYGVNS. The CDR3 length is 16 residues. CDR3 nucleotides: TGTGCCAGCAGTTCTCCGGGACGGCCCCTCACAGATACGCAGTATTTT. Its translation is CASSSPGRPLTDTQYF.

In its sample, this clonotype was seen a few times. The chain couples TRBV28 to TRBJ2-2; possible D gene TRBD2, 5 bases. Germline CDR1 reads MDHEN; CDR2 reads SYDVKM. This CDR3 is built from 12 residues. V lost 10 bases to trimming and J lost 5 bases, with 11 bases between them. In nucleotides, the CDR3 is TGTGCCACGCGATCGGGGACCGGGGAGCTGTTTTTT. Residues: CATRSGTGELFF.

There are many counts of this clonotype. The chain recombines TRBV24-1 with TRBJ2-7; D may be TRBD2 (7 bases). V lost 6 bases and J lost 1, with 15 bases in between. This CDR3 is built from 15 residues. Looked up from germline, CDR1 is KGHDR and CDR2 is SFDVKD. The DNA of the CDR3 is TGTGCCACCAGTTCAATGCGGGGGCTTTCCTACGAGCAGTACTTC. This codes for CATSSMRGLSYEQYF.

This clonotype was detected a few times. The rearrangement uses TRBV19 and TRBJ2-1, with a possible D match to TRBD2 (5 bases). The CDR3 has 14 residues. Germline V gene lookup returns CDR1 LNHDA and CDR2 SQIVND (reference sequence). With 1 base removed from V and 4 bases from J, the gap between germline ends came to 8 bases. The CDR3 loop is CASSIARTYNEQFF. CDR3 nucleotide sequence: TGTGCCAGTAGTATAGCGAGGACTTACAATGAGCAGTTCTTC. The complete variable domain, with remaining parts taken from reference TRBV19 and TRBJ2-1, reads DGGITQSPKYLFRKEGQNVTLSCEQNLNHDAMYWYRQDPGQGLRLIYYSQIVNDFQKGDIAEGYSVSREKKESFPLTVTSAQKNPTAFYLCASSIARTYNEQFFGPGTRLTVL.